The clone carrying this TCR beta chain appeared many times. Its antigen remains unknown. The library targeted TCRbeta and was prepared with unique molecular identifiers. TCRdb reprocessed the PCR reads via MiXCR and lists one record per CDR3 protein. There are 250,000 or so distinct CDR3 sequences in the sample; 6.5% to 10% occur only once, and almost 6.5% lies in the top ten. The data originate from a study of T-cell reconstitution after alpha-beta-depleted transplantation in children. Trimming removed 1 base at V and 2 bases at J, with 3 bases between. This CDR3 is built from 12 residues. Germline CDR1 and CDR2: SGHRS and YFSETQ. The study, taken as a whole, reports: Surviving thymic progenitors and recipient T cells were the source of high TCRbeta diversity at day 60 in some patients. Expanded clones from the graft, numbering several hundred, reportedly supplied alpha-beta T cells about two months after transplant. Newly generated T cells supplied most T-cell counts and diversity one year post-transplant.

V usage is TRBV5-1 and J usage is TRBJ2-5; D is unresolved. The sample was PBMCs, mostly from graft donor cells, taken 180 days after TCRalphabeta/CD19-depleted stem cell transplant. The sequence was collected from a male patient aged 10 to 17 who had a stem cell transplant for acute lymphoblastic leukemia, so the T cells may come from the graft donor. The DNA of the CDR3 is TGCGCCAGCAGCTTGAAGCAAGAGACCCAGTACTTC. This codes for CASSLKQETQYF.